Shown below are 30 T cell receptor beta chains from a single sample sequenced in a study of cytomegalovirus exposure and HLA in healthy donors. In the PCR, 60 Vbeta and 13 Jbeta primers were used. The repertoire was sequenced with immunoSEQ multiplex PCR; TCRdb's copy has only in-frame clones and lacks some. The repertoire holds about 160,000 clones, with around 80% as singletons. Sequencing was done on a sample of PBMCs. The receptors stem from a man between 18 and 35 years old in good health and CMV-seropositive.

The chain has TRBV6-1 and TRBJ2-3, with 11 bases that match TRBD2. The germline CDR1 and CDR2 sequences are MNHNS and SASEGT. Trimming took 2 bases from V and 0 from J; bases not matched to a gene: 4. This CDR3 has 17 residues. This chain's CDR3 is CASSEMVAGGSTDTQYF. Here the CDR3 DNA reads TGTGCCAGCAGTGAAATGGTAGCGGGAGGGAGCACAGATACGCAGTATTTT.

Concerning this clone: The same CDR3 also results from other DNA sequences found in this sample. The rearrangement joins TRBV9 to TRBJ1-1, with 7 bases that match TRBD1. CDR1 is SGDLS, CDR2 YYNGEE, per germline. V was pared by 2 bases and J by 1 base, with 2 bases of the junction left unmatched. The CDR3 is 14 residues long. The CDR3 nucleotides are TGTGCCAGCAGCGTCGGGACAGCGAACACTGAAGCTTTCTTT. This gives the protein CASSVGTANTEAFF.

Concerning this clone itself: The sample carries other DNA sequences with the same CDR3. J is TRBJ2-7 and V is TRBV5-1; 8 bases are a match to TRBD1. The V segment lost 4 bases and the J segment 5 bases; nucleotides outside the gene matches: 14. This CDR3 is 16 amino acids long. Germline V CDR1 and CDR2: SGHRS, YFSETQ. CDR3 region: CASSPRADRALDEQYF. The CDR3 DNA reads TGCGCCAGCAGCCCAAGGGCGGACAGGGCACTCGACGAGCAGTACTTC.

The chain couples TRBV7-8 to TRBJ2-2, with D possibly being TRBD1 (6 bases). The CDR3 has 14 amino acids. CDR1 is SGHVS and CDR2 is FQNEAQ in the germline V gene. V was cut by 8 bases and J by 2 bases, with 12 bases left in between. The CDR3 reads CASLMGANTGELFF. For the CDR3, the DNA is TGTGCCAGCCTTATGGGGGCTAACACCGGGGAGCTGTTTTTT.

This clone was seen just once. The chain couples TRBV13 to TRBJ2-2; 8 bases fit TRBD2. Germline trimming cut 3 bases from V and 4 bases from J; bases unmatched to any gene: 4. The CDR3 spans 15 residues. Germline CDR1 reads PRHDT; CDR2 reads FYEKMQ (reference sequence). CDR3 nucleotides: TGTGCCAGCAGCTTCGGGACTAGTCTCACCGGGGAGCTGTTTTTT. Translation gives CASSFGTSLTGELFF.

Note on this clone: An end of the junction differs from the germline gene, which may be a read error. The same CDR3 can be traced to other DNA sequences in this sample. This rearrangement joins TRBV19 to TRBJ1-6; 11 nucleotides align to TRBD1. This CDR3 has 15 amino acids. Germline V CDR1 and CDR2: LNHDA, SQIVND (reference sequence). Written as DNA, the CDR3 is TGTGCCAGTAGTCGGACAGGGGGCGATGGTTCACCTCTCCACTTT. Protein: CASSRTGGDGSPLHF.

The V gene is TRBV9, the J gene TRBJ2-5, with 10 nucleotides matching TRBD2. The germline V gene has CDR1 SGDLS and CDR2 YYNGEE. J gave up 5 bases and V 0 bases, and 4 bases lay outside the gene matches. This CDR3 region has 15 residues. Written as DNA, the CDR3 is TGTGCCAGCAGCGTAGAACTAGCGGGGCGTGAGACCCAGTACTTC. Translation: CASSVELAGRETQYF.

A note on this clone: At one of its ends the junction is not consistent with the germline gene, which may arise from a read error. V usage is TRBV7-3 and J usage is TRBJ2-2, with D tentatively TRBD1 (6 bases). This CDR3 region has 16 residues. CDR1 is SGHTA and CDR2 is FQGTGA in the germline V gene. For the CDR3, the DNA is TGTGCCAGCAGCCAGAGGGGGTCCACGAATACCGGGGAGCTGTTTTTT. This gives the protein CASSQRGSTNTGELFF.

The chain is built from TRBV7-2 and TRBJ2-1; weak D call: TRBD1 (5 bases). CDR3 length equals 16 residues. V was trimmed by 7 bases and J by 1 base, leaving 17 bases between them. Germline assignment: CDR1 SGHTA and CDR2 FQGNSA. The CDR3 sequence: CASNTNPGISYNEQFF. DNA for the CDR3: TGTGCCAGCAATACGAATCCAGGGATATCCTACAATGAGCAGTTCTTC. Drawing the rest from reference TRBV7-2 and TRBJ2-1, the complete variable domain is GAGVSQSPSNKVTEKGKDVELRCDPISGHTALYWYRQSLGQGLEFLIYFQGNSAPDKSGLPSDRFSAERTGGSVSTLTIQRTQQEDSAVYLCASNTNPGISYNEQFFGPGTRLTVL.

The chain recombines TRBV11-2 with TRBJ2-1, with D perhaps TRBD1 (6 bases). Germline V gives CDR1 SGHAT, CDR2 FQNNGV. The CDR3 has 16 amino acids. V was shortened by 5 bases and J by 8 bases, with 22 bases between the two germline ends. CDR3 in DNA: TGTGCCAGCAGCCCCAACTTTGCAGGGGTTCGCCATGAGCAGTTCTTC. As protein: CASSPNFAGVRHEQFF. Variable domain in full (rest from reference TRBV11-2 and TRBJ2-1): EAGVAQSPRYKIIEKRQSVAFWCNPISGHATLYWYQQILGQGPKLLIQFQNNGVVDDSQLPKDRFSAERLKGVDSTLKIQPAKLEDSAVYLCASSPNFAGVRHEQFFGPGTRLTVL.

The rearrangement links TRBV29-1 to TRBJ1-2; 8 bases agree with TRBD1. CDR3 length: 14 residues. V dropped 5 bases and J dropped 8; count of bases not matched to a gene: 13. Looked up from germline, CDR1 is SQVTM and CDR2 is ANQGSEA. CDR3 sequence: CSVQAAGGAGGYTF. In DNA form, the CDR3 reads TGCAGCGTTCAGGCGGCAGGGGGCGCCGGCGGCTACACCTTC.

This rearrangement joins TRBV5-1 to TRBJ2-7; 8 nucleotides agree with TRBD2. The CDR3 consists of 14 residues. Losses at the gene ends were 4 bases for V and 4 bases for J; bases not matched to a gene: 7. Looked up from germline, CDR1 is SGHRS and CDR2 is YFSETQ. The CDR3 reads CASSPMTSEYEQYF. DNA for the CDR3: TGCGCCAGCAGCCCGATGACTAGCGAGTACGAGCAGTACTTC.

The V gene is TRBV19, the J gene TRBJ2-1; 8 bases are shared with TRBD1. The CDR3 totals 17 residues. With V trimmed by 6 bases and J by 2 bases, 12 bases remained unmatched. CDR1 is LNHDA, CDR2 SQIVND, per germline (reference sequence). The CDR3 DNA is TGTGCCAGTAGCGCTATTTTAACAGGGGGGACCTACAATGAGCAGTTCTTC. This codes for CASSAILTGGTYNEQFF.

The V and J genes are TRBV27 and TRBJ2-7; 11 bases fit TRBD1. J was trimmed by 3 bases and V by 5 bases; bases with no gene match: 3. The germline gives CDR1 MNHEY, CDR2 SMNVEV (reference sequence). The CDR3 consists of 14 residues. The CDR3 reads CASSTGQGVYEQYF. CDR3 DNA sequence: TGTGCCAGCAGTACGGGACAGGGGGTCTACGAGCAGTACTTC.

The CDR3 protein is CASSHPTGGYTDTQYF. For the CDR3, the DNA is TGCGCCAGCAGCCACCCGACAGGGGGATACACAGATACGCAGTATTTT. The chain recombines TRBV4-1 with TRBJ2-3; 9 bases fit TRBD1. Germline lookup yields CDR1 MGHRA and CDR2 YSYEKL. CDR3 size: 16 residues. V lost 3 bases to trimming and J lost 2 bases; unmatched junction nucleotides: 6.

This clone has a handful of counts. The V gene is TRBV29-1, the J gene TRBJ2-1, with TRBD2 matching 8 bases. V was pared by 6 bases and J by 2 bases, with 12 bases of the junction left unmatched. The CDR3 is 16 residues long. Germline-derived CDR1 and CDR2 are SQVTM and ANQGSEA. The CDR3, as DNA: TGCAGCGTGAGCGGGGGATCCAGACTAGCCTACAATGAGCAGTTCTTC. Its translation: CSVSGGSRLAYNEQFF.

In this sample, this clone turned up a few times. The CDR3 sequence is CSVDGGSGNQPQHF. The CDR3 DNA reads TGCAGCGTTGATGGGGGGAGCGGCAATCAGCCCCAGCATTTT. The chain carries TRBV29-1 and TRBJ1-5; D is perhaps TRBD1 (5 bases). The CDR3 contains 14 residues. The germline CDR1 and CDR2 sequences are SQVTM and ANQGSEA. The V gene lost 3 bases and the J gene lost 2 bases, with 11 bases spanning the gap.

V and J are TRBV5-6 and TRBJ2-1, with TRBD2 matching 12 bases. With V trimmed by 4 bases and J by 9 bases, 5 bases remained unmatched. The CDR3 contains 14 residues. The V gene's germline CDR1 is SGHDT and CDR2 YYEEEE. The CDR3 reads CASSVGLAGREQFF. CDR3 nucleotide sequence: TGTGCCAGCAGCGTGGGACTAGCGGGCCGTGAGCAGTTCTTC.

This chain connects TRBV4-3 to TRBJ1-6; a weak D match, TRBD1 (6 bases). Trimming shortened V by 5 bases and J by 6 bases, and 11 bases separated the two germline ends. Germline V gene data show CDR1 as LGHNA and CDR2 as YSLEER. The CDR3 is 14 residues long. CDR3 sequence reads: CASSEGDGNSPLHF. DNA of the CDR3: TGCGCCAGCAGCGAGGGGGACGGTAATTCACCCCTCCACTTT.

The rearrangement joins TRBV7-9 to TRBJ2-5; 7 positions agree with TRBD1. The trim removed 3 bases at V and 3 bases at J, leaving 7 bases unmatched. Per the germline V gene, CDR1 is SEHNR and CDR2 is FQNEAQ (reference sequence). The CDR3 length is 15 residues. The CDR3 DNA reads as TGTGCCAGCAGCTTCGAGGGACAGAGAGAAGAGACCCAGTACTTC. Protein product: CASSFEGQREETQYF. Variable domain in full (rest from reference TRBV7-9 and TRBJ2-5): DTGVSQNPRHKITKRGQNVTFRCDPISEHNRLYWYRQTLGQGPEFLTYFQNEAQLEKSRLLSDRFSAERPKGSFSTLEIQRTEQGDSAMYLCASSFEGQREETQYFGPGTRLLVL.

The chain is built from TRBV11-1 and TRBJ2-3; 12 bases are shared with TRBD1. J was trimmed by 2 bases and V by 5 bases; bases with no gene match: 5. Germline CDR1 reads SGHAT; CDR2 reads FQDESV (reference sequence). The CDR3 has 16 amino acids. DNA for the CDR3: TGTGCCAGCAGCACGGGACAGGGGGCTTTCACAGATACGCAGTATTTT. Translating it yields CASSTGQGAFTDTQYF.

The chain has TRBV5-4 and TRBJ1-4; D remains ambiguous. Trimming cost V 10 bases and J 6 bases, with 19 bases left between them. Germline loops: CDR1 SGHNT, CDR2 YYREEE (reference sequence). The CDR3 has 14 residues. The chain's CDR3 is CAARMFFGDEKLFF. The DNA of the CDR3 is TGTGCCGCCCGAATGTTCTTCGGGGATGAAAAACTGTTTTTT.

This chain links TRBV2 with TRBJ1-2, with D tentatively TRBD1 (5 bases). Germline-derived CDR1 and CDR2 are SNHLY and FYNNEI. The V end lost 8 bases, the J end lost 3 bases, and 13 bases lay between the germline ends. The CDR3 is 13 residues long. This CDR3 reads CASSQVTDYGYTF. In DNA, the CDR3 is TGTGCCAGCTCCCAGGTGACAGACTATGGCTACACCTTC.

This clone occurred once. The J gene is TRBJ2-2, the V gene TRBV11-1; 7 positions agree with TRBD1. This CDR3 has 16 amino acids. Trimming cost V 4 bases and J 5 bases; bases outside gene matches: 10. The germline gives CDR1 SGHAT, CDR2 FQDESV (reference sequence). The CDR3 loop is CASSSKDRWGTGELFF. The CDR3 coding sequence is TGTGCCAGCAGCTCAAAGGACAGGTGGGGAACCGGGGAGCTGTTTTTT.

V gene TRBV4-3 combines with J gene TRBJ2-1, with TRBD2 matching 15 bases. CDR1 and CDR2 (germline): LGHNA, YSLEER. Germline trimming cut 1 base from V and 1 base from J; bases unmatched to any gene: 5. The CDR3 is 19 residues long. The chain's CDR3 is CASSQAAGTSGGSYNEQFF. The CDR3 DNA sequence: TGCGCCAGCAGCCAAGCCGCCGGGACTAGCGGGGGGTCCTACAATGAGCAGTTCTTC.

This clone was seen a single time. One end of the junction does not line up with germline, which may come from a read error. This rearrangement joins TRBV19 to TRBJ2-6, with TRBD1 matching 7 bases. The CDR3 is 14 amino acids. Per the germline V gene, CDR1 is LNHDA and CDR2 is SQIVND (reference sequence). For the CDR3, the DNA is TGTGCCAGTAGTGGGACAGCTGGGGCCAACGGCCTGACTTTC. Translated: CASSGTAGANGLTF.

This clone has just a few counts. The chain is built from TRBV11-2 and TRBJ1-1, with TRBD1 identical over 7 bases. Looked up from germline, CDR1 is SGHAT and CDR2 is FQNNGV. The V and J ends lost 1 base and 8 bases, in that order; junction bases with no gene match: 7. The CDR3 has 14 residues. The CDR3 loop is CASSLGLGQAEAFF. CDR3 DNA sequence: TGTGCCAGCAGCTTAGGACTAGGACAGGCGGAAGCTTTCTTT.

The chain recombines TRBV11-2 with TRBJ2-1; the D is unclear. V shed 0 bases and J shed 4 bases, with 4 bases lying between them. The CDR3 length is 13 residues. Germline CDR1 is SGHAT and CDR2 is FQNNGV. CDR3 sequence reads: CASSLERYNEQFF. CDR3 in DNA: TGTGCCAGCAGCTTAGAGCGGTACAATGAGCAGTTCTTC.

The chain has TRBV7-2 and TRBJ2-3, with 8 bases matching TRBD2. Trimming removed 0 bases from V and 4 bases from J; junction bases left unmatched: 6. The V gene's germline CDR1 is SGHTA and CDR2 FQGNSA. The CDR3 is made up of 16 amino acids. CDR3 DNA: TGTGCCAGCAGCTTAGCGCCACGGGGGGGGTCAGATACGCAGTATTTT. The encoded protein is CASSLAPRGGSDTQYF.

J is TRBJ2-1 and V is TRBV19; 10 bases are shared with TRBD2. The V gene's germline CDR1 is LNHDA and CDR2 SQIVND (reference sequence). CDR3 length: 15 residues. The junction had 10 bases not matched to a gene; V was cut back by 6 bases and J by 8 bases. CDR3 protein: CASSSPTSGVYEQFF. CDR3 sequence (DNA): TGTGCCAGTAGCTCCCCCACTAGCGGGGTCTATGAGCAGTTCTTC.